What follows are 23 T cell receptor beta chains derived from one specimen sequenced in a study of long-term antiretroviral therapy in people with HIV (dated by TCRdb to about 2022). The immunoSEQ hsTCRB v3.0 assay was used at survey level resolution to sequence the TRB variable region. The clones in this table, taken by TCRdb from immuneACCESS, are in-frame only. Not every clone is retained; where verified, under half of the shortfall comes from an unresolved V gene, and the cause of the rest is unknown. This sample comprises 20,000 to 30,000 clones, under 90% of them detected only once. The leading ten clones occupy 15% to 20% of the sample. This specimen consisted of unsorted PBMCs, obtained at the start of antiretroviral therapy, before treatment. These receptors came from a woman under 30 with HIV.

For the CDR3, the DNA is TGTGCCAGCGCTCTGGATGGTACTGAAGCTTTCTTT. This encodes CASALDGTEAFF. The chain carries TRBV28 and TRBJ1-1; D is undetermined. With 8 bases removed from V and 5 bases from J, the gap between germline ends came to 12 bases. The germline V gene has CDR1 MDHEN and CDR2 SYDVKM. The CDR3 consists of 12 residues. The whole variable domain, remainder taken from reference TRBV28 and TRBJ1-1, is DVKVTQSSRYLVKRTGEKVFLECVQDMDHENMFWYRQDPGLGLRLIYFSYDVKMKEKGDIPEGYSVSREKKERFSLILESASTNQTSMYLCASALDGTEAFFGQGTRLTVV.

This clone occurred once. The rearrangement joins TRBV19 to TRBJ2-1; 13 bases fit TRBD2. V was clipped by 5 bases and J by 10 bases; unmatched bases: 11. This CDR3 is 16 amino acids long. Germline lookup yields CDR1 LNHDA and CDR2 SQIVND (reference sequence). The CDR3 coding sequence is TGTGCCAGTAGTCTAGGGACTAGCGGGGACCTCGTGGAGCAGTTCTTC. As protein: CASSLGTSGDLVEQFF.

The V gene is TRBV9, the J gene TRBJ2-1; D is possibly TRBD2 (6 bases). Germline V lookup: CDR1 SGDLS, CDR2 YYNGEE. CDR3 length equals 15 residues. V was pared by 0 bases and J by 4 bases, with 11 bases between. In nucleotides, the CDR3 is TGTGCCAGCAGCGTAGAGTGGGGGGTTTACAATGAGCAGTTCTTC. Protein sequence: CASSVEWGVYNEQFF.

V usage is TRBV7-8 and J usage is TRBJ1-4; D not resolved. CDR1 is SGHVS and CDR2 is FQNEAQ in the germline V gene. Trimming shortened V by 6 bases and J by 8 bases, and 19 bases separated the two germline ends. This CDR3 is 15 amino acids long. CDR3 sequence reads: CASSSNPQIGEKLFF. In DNA, the CDR3 is TGTGCCAGCAGTTCCAATCCCCAGATAGGGGAAAAACTGTTTTTT.

The V gene is TRBV10-3, the J gene TRBJ2-7; D call uncertain. V lost 4 bases to trimming and J lost 3 bases, with 10 bases between them. The CDR3 has 13 amino acids. Per the germline V gene, CDR1 is ENHRY and CDR2 is SYGVKD. CDR3 DNA: TGTGCCATCAGTGCTGATTCTGGCTACGAGCAGTACTTC. Amino acid sequence: CAISADSGYEQYF.

The chain carries TRBV27 and TRBJ1-5; D unclear. The CDR3 is made up of 13 amino acids. V dropped 3 bases and J dropped 4 bases, with 7 bases sitting between them. Germline V gene data show CDR1 as MNHEY and CDR2 as SMNVEV (reference sequence). CDR3 residues: CASSFSPNQPQHF. The CDR3 DNA reads TGTGCCAGCAGTTTCTCCCCTAATCAGCCCCAGCATTTT.

V is TRBV27 and J is TRBJ2-5; D unclear. Trimming took off 5 bases at V and 3 bases at J, with 10 bases between the two ends. The CDR3 extends over 13 amino acids. CDR1 is MNHEY and CDR2 is SMNVEV in the germline V gene (reference sequence). CDR3: CASSPSLEETQYF. The CDR3 region has the DNA TGTGCCAGCAGTCCCTCGTTAGAAGAGACCCAGTACTTC.

The chain combines TRBV5-1 with TRBJ1-1; TRBD1 aligns across 10 bases. The CDR3 is made up of 15 amino acids. J was trimmed by 1 base and V by 3 bases; bases with no gene match: 3. CDR1 and CDR2 (germline): SGHRS, YFSETQ. The CDR3 nucleotides are TGCGCCAGCAGCTGGAGGACAGGGGGGAACACTGAAGCTTTCTTT. Its translation is CASSWRTGGNTEAFF.

CDR3 nucleotide sequence: TGTGCCAGCAGTTGGACAGGGGGGAACACCGGGGAGCTGTTTTTT. Protein product: CASSWTGGNTGELFF. The rearrangement uses TRBV2 and TRBJ2-2; 10 bases are a match to TRBD1. This CDR3 has 15 residues. The germline V gene has CDR1 SNHLY and CDR2 FYNNEI. With V trimmed by 5 bases and J by 1 base, 1 base remained unmatched.

The chain combines TRBV4-3 with TRBJ2-1; TRBD2 is a possible D gene (5 bases). This CDR3 has 14 amino acids. Per germline, CDR1 LGHNA and CDR2 YSLEER. Trimming left V 4 bases short and J 8 bases short, with 15 bases between. CDR3 in amino acids: CASSPGGLRDEQFF. For the CDR3, the DNA is TGCGCCAGCAGCCCGGGTGGGCTGAGGGATGAGCAGTTCTTC.

The chain joins TRBV10-2 to TRBJ1-1; D gene unclear. Germline CDR1 and CDR2: WSHSY and SAAADI. This CDR3 region has 14 residues. V was cut by 4 bases and J by 4 bases, with 13 bases left in between. The CDR3 coding sequence is TGCGCCAGCAGTGTTAAGGGAGGTTTCACTGAAGCTTTCTTT. Translation: CASSVKGGFTEAFF.

This chain connects TRBV7-9 to TRBJ1-4; 7 positions agree with TRBD1. The CDR3 is 14 residues long. CDR1 is SEHNR and CDR2 is FQNEAQ in the germline V gene (reference sequence). V trimming: 1 base; J trimming: 7 bases; junction bases outside the gene matches: 3. The CDR3, as DNA: TGTGCCAGCAGCTTAGGACAGGGAGGTGAAAAACTGTTTTTT. It encodes CASSLGQGGEKLFF. The variable domain in full, with the rest retrieved from reference TRBV7-9 and TRBJ1-4, is DTGVSQNPRHKITKRGQNVTFRCDPISEHNRLYWYRQTLGQGPEFLTYFQNEAQLEKSRLLSDRFSAERPKGSFSTLEIQRTEQGDSAMYLCASSLGQGGEKLFFGSGTQLSVL.

The gene calls are TRBV18 and TRBJ2-1; 7 bases align to TRBD1. Looked up from germline, CDR1 is KGHSH and CDR2 is LQKENI. The J segment lost 4 bases and the V segment lost 5 bases, leaving 8 bases of the junction unmatched. CDR3 length: 15 amino acids. The CDR3: CASSSTGERYNEQFF. CDR3 sequence (DNA): TGTGCCAGCTCAAGCACAGGGGAACGGTACAATGAGCAGTTCTTC.

The chain uses TRBV7-3 and TRBJ1-1, with 7 bases matching TRBD1. The length of the CDR3 is 14 residues. The germline V gene encodes CDR1 SGHTA and CDR2 FQGTGA. The trim removed 4 bases at V and 3 bases at J, leaving 5 bases unmatched. The CDR3 is CASSSTGWDTEAFF. CDR3 bases: TGTGCCAGCAGCTCGACAGGGTGGGACACTGAAGCTTTCTTT.

This clone was observed once. The chain employs TRBV14 and TRBJ1-1; D may be TRBD1 (5 bases). Per the germline V gene, CDR1 is SGHDN and CDR2 is FVKESK. The CDR3 covers 13 residues. Trimming stripped 2 bases from V and 4 bases from J, with 8 bases between. CDR3 residues: CASSQWGGTEAFF. In DNA form, the CDR3 reads TGTGCCAGCAGCCAATGGGGGGGCACTGAAGCTTTCTTT.

This chain uses TRBV23-1 with TRBJ1-4; a weak D match, TRBD1 (5 bases). TRBV23-1 belongs to the ORF category, with a function that is uncertain. There are 15 residues in the CDR3. Trimming shortened V by 6 bases and J by 7 bases, and 18 bases separated the two germline ends. The CDR3 nucleotides read TGCGCCAGCAGCTACCCGGAGGGGTTAGGTGAAAAACTGTTTTTT. Protein sequence: CASSYPEGLGEKLFF.

The chain recombines TRBV30 with TRBJ1-1; 7 nucleotides match TRBD1. Germline V gene data show CDR1 as GTSNPN and CDR2 as SVGIG (reference sequence). J gave up 4 bases and V 3 bases, and 2 bases lay outside the gene matches. The CDR3 runs 12 residues. The DNA of the CDR3 is TGTGCCTGGAGCAGGGGGGGCACTGAAGCTTTCTTT. It yields the protein CAWSRGGTEAFF.

This clone was recorded a few times. The CDR3: CASSSGQVSYEQYF. The DNA of the CDR3 is TGTGCCAGCAGCTCCGGACAAGTCTCCTACGAGCAGTACTTC. The rearrangement links TRBV7-9 to TRBJ2-7, with D possibly matching TRBD1 (5 bases). From germline, CDR1 is SEHNR and CDR2 FQNEAQ (reference sequence). The germline V and J ends were trimmed by 4 bases and 0 bases, with 10 bases remaining between them. The CDR3 has 14 residues.

The rearrangement links TRBV6-1 to TRBJ2-7; 7 nucleotides line up with TRBD1. The length of the CDR3 is 13 residues. V was pared by 6 bases and J by 2 bases, with 4 bases of the junction left unmatched. Per germline, CDR1 MNHNS and CDR2 SASEGT. The CDR3 coding sequence is TGTGCCAGCAGGGGGGACAGTACCTACGAGCAGTACTTC. Translated, it gives CASRGDSTYEQYF.

This sequence joins TRBV11-2 and TRBJ2-7; TRBD2 aligns across 7 bases. This CDR3 comprises 16 residues. CDR1 is SGHAT, CDR2 FQNNGV, per germline. Trimming took 4 bases from V and 4 from J; bases not matched to a gene: 13. CDR3 coding DNA: TGTGCCAGCAGCTCCGAAGGCGGCGGGAGTCCTTACGAGCAGTACTTC. Translation gives CASSSEGGGSPYEQYF.

The chain's CDR3 is CASSEDSDSNQPQHF. DNA of the CDR3: TGTGCCAGCAGTGAGGACAGTGATAGCAATCAGCCCCAGCATTTT. The gene calls are TRBV6-1 and TRBJ1-5; perhaps TRBD1 as D (6 bases). There are 15 residues in the CDR3. V lost 3 bases to trimming and J lost 0 bases, with 9 bases between them. CDR1 and CDR2 from the germline V gene are MNHNS and SASEGT.

This clone has only one observation. This chain joins TRBV5-1 and TRBJ1-2; 12 bases are shared with TRBD1. V was clipped by 1 base and J by 3 bases; unmatched bases: 10. The CDR3 consists of 18 residues. The germline CDR1 and CDR2 sequences are SGHRS and YFSETQ. The CDR3 spells CASSLKGQGAGEDYGYTF. Here the CDR3 DNA reads TGCGCCAGCAGCTTGAAGGGACAGGGGGCCGGGGAGGACTATGGCTACACCTTC.

The chain combines TRBV21-1 with TRBJ2-3; TRBD2, the table's D call, lacks a check against the DNA. TRBV21-1 is labeled a pseudogene. The CDR3 runs to 14 residues. CDR3 nucleotide sequence: TGTGCCAGCCGTGGACTGCCTAGCACAGATACGCAGTATTTT. Amino acid sequence: CASRGLPSTDTQYF.